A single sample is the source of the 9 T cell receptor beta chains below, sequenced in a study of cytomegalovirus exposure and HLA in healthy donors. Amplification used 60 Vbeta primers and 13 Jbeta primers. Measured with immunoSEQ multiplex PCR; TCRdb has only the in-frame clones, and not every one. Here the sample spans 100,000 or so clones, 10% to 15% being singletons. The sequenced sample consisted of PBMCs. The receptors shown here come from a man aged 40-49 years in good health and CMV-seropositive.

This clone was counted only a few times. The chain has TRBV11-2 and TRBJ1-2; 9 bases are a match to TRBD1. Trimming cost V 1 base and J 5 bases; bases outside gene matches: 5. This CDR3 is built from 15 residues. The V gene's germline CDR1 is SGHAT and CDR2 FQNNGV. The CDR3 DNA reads TGTGCCAGCAGCTTAGTGGGGGACAGGGTATATGGCTACACCTTC. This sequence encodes CASSLVGDRVYGYTF.

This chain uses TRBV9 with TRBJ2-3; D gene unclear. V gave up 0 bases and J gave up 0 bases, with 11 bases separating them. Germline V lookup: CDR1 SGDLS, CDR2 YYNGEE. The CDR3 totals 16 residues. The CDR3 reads CASSVAERRSTDTQYF. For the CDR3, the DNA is TGTGCCAGCAGCGTAGCGGAGCGACGAAGCACAGATACGCAGTATTTT.

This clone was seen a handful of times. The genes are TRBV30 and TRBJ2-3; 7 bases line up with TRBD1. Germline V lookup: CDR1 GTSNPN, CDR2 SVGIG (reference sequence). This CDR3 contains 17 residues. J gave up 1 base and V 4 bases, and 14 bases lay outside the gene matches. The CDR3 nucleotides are TGTGCCTGGACCCAGGGGGAGTTAGCTTTTGGCACAGATACGCAGTATTTT. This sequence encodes CAWTQGELAFGTDTQYF.

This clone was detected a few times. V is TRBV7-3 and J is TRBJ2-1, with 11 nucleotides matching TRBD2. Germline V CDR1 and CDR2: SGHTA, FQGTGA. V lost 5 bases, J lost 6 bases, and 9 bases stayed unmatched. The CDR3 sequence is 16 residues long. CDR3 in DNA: TGTGCCAGCAGCCTTACCGGGACTAGCGGAGTCAATGAGCAGTTCTTC. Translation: CASSLTGTSGVNEQFF.

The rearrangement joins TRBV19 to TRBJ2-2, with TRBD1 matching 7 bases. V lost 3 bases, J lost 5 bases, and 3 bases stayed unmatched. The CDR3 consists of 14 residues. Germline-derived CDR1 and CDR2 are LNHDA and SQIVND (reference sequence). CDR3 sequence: CASSMDRSTGELFF. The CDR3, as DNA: TGTGCCAGTAGTATGGACAGGTCTACCGGGGAGCTGTTTTTT.

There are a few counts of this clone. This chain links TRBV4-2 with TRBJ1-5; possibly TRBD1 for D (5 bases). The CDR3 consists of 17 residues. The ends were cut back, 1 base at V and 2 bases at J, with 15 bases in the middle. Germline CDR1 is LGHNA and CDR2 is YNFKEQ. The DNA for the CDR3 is TGTGCCAGCAGCCAAGTCCTGGGCAGGGTGGGCAATCAGCCCCAGCATTTT. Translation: CASSQVLGRVGNQPQHF.

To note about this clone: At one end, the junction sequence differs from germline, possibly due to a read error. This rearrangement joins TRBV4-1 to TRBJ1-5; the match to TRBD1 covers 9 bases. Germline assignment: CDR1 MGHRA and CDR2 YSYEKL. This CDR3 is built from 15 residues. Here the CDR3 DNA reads TGCGCCAGCAGCCAAGGGACAGGGGACAATCAGTCCCAGCATTTT. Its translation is CASSQGTGDNQSQHF.

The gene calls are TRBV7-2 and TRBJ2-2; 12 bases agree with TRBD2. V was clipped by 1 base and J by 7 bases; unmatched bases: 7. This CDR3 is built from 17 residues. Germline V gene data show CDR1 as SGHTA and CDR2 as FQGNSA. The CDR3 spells CASSLESTSGSGGELFF. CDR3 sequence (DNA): TGTGCCAGCAGCTTAGAGTCGACTAGCGGGAGCGGCGGGGAGCTGTTTTTT.

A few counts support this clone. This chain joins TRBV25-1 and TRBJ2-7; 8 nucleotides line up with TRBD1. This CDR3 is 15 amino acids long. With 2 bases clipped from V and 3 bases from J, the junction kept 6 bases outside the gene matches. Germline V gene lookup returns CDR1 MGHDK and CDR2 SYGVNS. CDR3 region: CASSEATGEDYEQYF. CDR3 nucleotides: TGTGCCAGCAGTGAAGCGACAGGGGAGGACTACGAGCAGTACTTC.